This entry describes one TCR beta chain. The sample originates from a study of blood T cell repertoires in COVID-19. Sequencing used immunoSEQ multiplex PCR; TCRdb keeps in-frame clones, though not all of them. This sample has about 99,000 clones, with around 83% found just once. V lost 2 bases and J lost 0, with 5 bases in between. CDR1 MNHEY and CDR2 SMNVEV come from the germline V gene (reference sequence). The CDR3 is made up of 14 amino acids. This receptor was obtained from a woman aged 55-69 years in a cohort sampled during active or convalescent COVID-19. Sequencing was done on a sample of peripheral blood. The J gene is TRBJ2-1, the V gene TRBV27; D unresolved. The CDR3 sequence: CASSLTSSYNEQFF. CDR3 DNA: TGTGCCAGCAGTTTAACCAGCTCCTACAATGAGCAGTTCTTC.